Following are 4 T cell receptor beta chains from one sample sequenced in a study of blood T cell repertoires in COVID-19. Profiled with immunoSEQ multiplex PCR; TCRdb holds only in-frame clones, not every one. The sample yields fewer than 300,000 clones, over 70% seen once. Sequencing was carried out using peripheral blood. The receptors shown here come from a human donor in a cohort sampled during active COVID-19.

The V and J genes are TRBV19 and TRBJ1-4; TRBD1 aligns across 9 bases. The CDR3 runs 14 residues. Unmatched junction bases numbered 4, after V lost 5 bases and J lost 6 bases. CDR1 and CDR2 from the germline V gene are LNHDA and SQIVND (reference sequence). This chain's CDR3 is CASSGGQGHEKLFF. The CDR3 region has the DNA TGTGCCAGTAGTGGCGGACAGGGGCATGAAAAACTGTTTTTT.

This chain uses TRBV5-6 with TRBJ2-7; TRBD2 might be the D (6 bases). The CDR3 is 13 amino acids. Deletions cut 2 bases from V and 5 bases from J, with 11 bases between. Per the germline V gene, CDR1 is SGHDT and CDR2 is YYEEEE. The CDR3 loop reads CASSFGTSDEQYF. The DNA of the CDR3 is TGTGCCAGCAGCTTCGGGACTTCCGACGAGCAGTACTTC. The complete variable domain, with remaining parts taken from reference TRBV5-6 and TRBJ2-7, reads DAGVTQSPTHLIKTRGQQVTLRCSPKSGHDTVSWYQQALGQGPQFIFQYYEEEERQRGNFPDRFSGHQFPNYSSELNVNALLLGDSALYLCASSFGTSDEQYFGPGTRLTVT.

The gene calls are TRBV11-2 and TRBJ1-1; maybe TRBD1 (5 bases). Deletions cut 1 base from V and 8 bases from J, with 14 bases between. The CDR3 extends over 14 amino acids. CDR1 and CDR2 from the germline V gene are SGHAT and FQNNGV. CDR3 sequence reads: CASSLGGSRVEAFF. In nucleotides, the CDR3 is TGTGCCAGCAGCTTAGGTGGGTCCAGGGTCGAAGCTTTCTTT.

The chain combines TRBV5-1 with TRBJ2-5; possible D gene TRBD1, 6 bases. Germline CDR1 SGHRS, CDR2 YFSETQ. V was pared by 5 bases and J by 1 base, with 15 bases between. This CDR3 region has 15 residues. CDR3 sequence reads: CASSLTGSFQETQYF. CDR3 DNA: TGCGCCAGCAGTCTAACAGGGTCGTTCCAAGAGACCCAGTACTTC.